This T cell receptor beta chain derives from a study of T cell repertoires in cytomegalovirus infection. Study in general: Recently described HLA-C-restricted plus well-studied HLA-B-restricted CMV epitopes were used.

TCRdb recomputed calls from the reads with MiXCR, one row per CDR3 protein. Altogether 44,000 or so distinct CDR3 sequences are present, 20% to 25% being singletons, with the ten largest covering around 90%. About this clonotype itself: Its target is not known.

This clonotype was obtained from a human donor in good health (CMV status not recorded). Some clones in this sample may be carry-over from other donors' samples. This sample comprised CD8+ T cells from cultured PBMCs, obtained from culture after CMV antigen stimulation.

The DNA for the CDR3 is TGTGCCAGCATCACCGAAGAGAACAGGAATAGCAATCAGCCCCAGCATTTT. Translating gives CASITEENRNSNQPQHF. The rearrangement uses TRBV6-1 and TRBJ1-5; D perhaps matches TRBD1 (5 bases). CDR1 is MNHNS, CDR2 SASEGT, per germline. The CDR3 runs to 17 residues. Trimming removed 7 bases from V and 0 bases from J, with 19 bases in between.